These 27 T cell receptor beta chains were all obtained from the same sample, sequenced in a study of cytomegalovirus exposure and HLA in healthy donors. PCR amplification relied on 60 Vbeta primers (plus 13 Jbeta primers). TCRdb keeps only in-frame clones here, not all; method: immunoSEQ multiplex PCR. The table has 200,000 to 250,000 clones, 82% seen once. Sequences were obtained from PBMCs. The origin of the receptors is a woman in her thirties or forties in good health and CMV-seronegative.

The chain combines TRBV29-1 with TRBJ1-2; possible D gene TRBD1, 6 bases. The V gene's germline CDR1 is SQVTM and CDR2 ANQGSEA. The CDR3 contains 12 residues. The germline V and J ends were trimmed by 6 bases and 7 bases, with 15 bases remaining between them. This CDR3 reads CSVPTGGRGYTF. The CDR3 DNA sequence: TGCAGCGTCCCCACCGGGGGGCGTGGCTACACCTTC.

The V and J genes are TRBV4-1 and TRBJ2-1, with D perhaps TRBD1 (5 bases). The CDR3 is 14 residues long. V dropped 4 bases and J dropped 10 bases, with 17 bases sitting between them. Germline assignment: CDR1 MGHRA and CDR2 YSYEKL. CDR3 loop: CASSLIVLGHEQFF. DNA for the CDR3: TGCGCCAGCAGCCTTATTGTTCTGGGGCACGAGCAGTTCTTC.

This clone appeared once. The chain has TRBV9 and TRBJ1-3, with D possibly being TRBD1 (5 bases). The CDR3 covers 16 residues. V lost 0 bases to trimming and J lost 1 base, with 11 bases between them. From germline, CDR1 is SGDLS and CDR2 YYNGEE. CDR3 sequence reads: CASSVASGVSGNTIYF. In nucleotides, the CDR3 is TGTGCCAGCAGCGTAGCTTCGGGGGTATCTGGAAACACCATATATTTT.

This clone showed up just once. The chain has TRBV6-1 and TRBJ2-3; D perhaps matches TRBD2 (5 bases). The CDR3 is 18 amino acids. The germline V gene encodes CDR1 MNHNS and CDR2 SASEGT. Deletions cut 2 bases from V and 2 bases from J, with 20 bases between. The CDR3 coding sequence is TGTGCCAGCAGTGAATACCCCGCCAGCGGAACCCTCACAGATACGCAGTATTTT. Its protein product is CASSEYPASGTLTDTQYF.

This CDR3 is CASSQRSLAKNIQYF. In DNA, the CDR3 is TGTGCCAGCAGCCAACGGTCACTAGCCAAAAACATTCAGTACTTC. The chain recombines TRBV13 with TRBJ2-4, with unresolved D. Looked up from germline, CDR1 is PRHDT and CDR2 is FYEKMQ (reference sequence). This CDR3 has 15 residues. V was trimmed by 5 bases and J by 0 bases, leaving 11 bases between them.

V and J are TRBV29-1 and TRBJ2-2, with D possibly being TRBD2 (6 bases). Trimming took 6 bases from V and 4 from J, leaving 15 bases between them. The CDR3 runs 14 residues. CDR1 is SQVTM and CDR2 is ANQGSEA in the germline V gene. CDR3: CSVAREPSTGELFF. CDR3 coding DNA: TGCAGCGTAGCCCGGGAGCCGAGCACCGGGGAGCTGTTTTTT.

The V gene is TRBV6-1, the J gene TRBJ2-1; D is possibly TRBD2 (6 bases). This CDR3 has 17 amino acids. The germline V gene has CDR1 MNHNS and CDR2 SASEGT. V was trimmed by 3 bases and J by 0 bases, leaving 15 bases between them. Written as DNA, the CDR3 is TGTGCCAGCAGTGACCTTAGCGGAACAAGCTCCTACAATGAGCAGTTCTTC. Protein sequence: CASSDLSGTSSYNEQFF.

V is TRBV6-1 and J is TRBJ1-2; possibly TRBD1 for D (6 bases). CDR1 is MNHNS, CDR2 SASEGT, per germline. Between the trimmed V and J ends, which lost 6 bases and 8 bases, there was a span of 22 bases. CDR3 length: 15 residues. The CDR3 coding sequence is TGTGCCAGCAGACGCTCCAGGACAGAATCATTCGGCTACACCTTC. Translated, it gives CASRRSRTESFGYTF.

This clone occurred a few times. The chain employs TRBV20-1 and TRBJ1-3; D is uncertain. The CDR3 totals 11 residues. V lost 3 bases to trimming and J lost 4 bases, with 4 bases between them. Germline CDR1 is DFQATT and CDR2 is SNEGSKA (reference sequence). The CDR3 DNA sequence: TGCAGTGCTAGCAGAGGAAACACCATATATTTT. The encoded protein is CSASRGNTIYF.

The V call is TRBV9, the J call TRBJ2-3; the match to TRBD1 covers 11 bases. The germline gives CDR1 SGDLS, CDR2 YYNGEE. This CDR3 is built from 16 residues. V lost 0 bases and J lost 4; bases outside the gene matches: 4. The CDR3 spells CASSVEWGQGADTQYF. The CDR3 nucleotides read TGTGCCAGCAGCGTAGAGTGGGGACAGGGGGCAGATACGCAGTATTTT.

V gene TRBV10-3 combines with J gene TRBJ2-7, with D unresolved. Germline assignment: CDR1 ENHRY and CDR2 SYGVKD. The CDR3 runs 11 residues. The V end was cut by 5 bases, the J end by 5 bases, with 7 bases between. This CDR3 is CAISQTNEQYF. In DNA form, the CDR3 reads TGTGCCATCAGTCAAACTAACGAGCAGTACTTC.

Note on this clone: Additional DNA sequences in this sample encode the identical CDR3. The chain joins TRBV7-3 to TRBJ2-2, with a tentative D call TRBD2 (6 bases). The CDR3 runs 14 residues. Germline V gene lookup returns CDR1 SGHTA and CDR2 FQGTGA. V was trimmed by 0 bases and J by 6 bases, leaving 8 bases between them. The CDR3 sequence is CASSLTTGAGELFF. The CDR3 DNA sequence: TGTGCCAGCAGCTTAACAACGGGAGCCGGGGAGCTGTTTTTT. The full variable domain, completed using reference TRBV7-3 and TRBJ2-2, is GAGVSQTPSNKVTEKGKYVELRCDPISGHTALYWYRQSLGQGPEFLIYFQGTGAADDSGLPNDRFFAVRPEGSVSTLKIQRTERGDSAVYLCASSLTTGAGELFFGEGSRLTVL.

DNA of the CDR3: TGTGCCAGCTCTATAATAGGGACAGGGAACGACGAGCAGTACTTC. Residues: CASSIIGTGNDEQYF. The V and J genes are TRBV18 and TRBJ2-7; TRBD1 agrees at 9 bases. The germline V gene has CDR1 KGHSH and CDR2 LQKENI. The CDR3 loop spans 15 amino acids. The junction had 11 bases not matched to a gene; V was cut back by 6 bases and J by 5 bases. Full variable domain (outside the CDR3, taken from reference TRBV18 and TRBJ2-7): NAGVMQNPRHLVRRRGQEARLRCSPMKGHSHVYWYRQLPEEGLKFMVYLQKENIIDESGMPKERFSAEFPKEGPSILRIQQVVRGDSAAYFCASSIIGTGNDEQYFGPGTRLTVT.

This chain's CDR3 is CASSGRLAGGPDNEQFF. The CDR3 DNA is TGTGCCAGCAGCGGGCGTTTAGCGGGAGGGCCTGACAATGAGCAGTTCTTC. V gene TRBV5-6 combines with J gene TRBJ2-1; 11 bases fit TRBD2. Germline assignment: CDR1 SGHDT and CDR2 YYEEEE. The trim removed 4 bases at V and 5 bases at J, leaving 11 bases unmatched. CDR3 size: 17 residues.

The J gene is TRBJ1-5, the V gene TRBV5-6, with a weak D call TRBD1 (6 bases). The V and J ends lost 0 bases and 5 bases respectively, with 12 bases between them. Germline V CDR1 and CDR2: SGHDT, YYEEEE. The CDR3 covers 15 residues. The CDR3, as DNA: TGTGCCAGCAGCTTGGGGGGGGGCGGTCATCAGCCCCAGCATTTT. Its translation: CASSLGGGGHQPQHF. Looking up the rest from reference TRBV5-6 and TRBJ1-5 gives the full variable domain: DAGVTQSPTHLIKTRGQQVTLRCSPKSGHDTVSWYQQALGQGPQFIFQYYEEEERQRGNFPDRFSGHQFPNYSSELNVNALLLGDSALYLCASSLGGGGHQPQHFGDGTRLSIL.

V is TRBV4-1 and J is TRBJ1-2; 7 bases fit TRBD1. The germline V gene has CDR1 MGHRA and CDR2 YSYEKL. This CDR3 has 18 residues. With V trimmed by 1 base and J by 7 bases, 18 bases remained unmatched. CDR3 amino acids: CASSQVVRLAGGRSGYTF. CDR3 nucleotides: TGCGCCAGCAGCCAAGTAGTTCGGTTGGCAGGGGGGAGGAGTGGCTACACCTTC.

This chain links TRBV7-9 with TRBJ1-1, with D unresolved. CDR1 and CDR2 (germline): SEHNR, FQNEAQ (reference sequence). Between the trimmed V and J ends, which lost 8 bases and 4 bases, there was a span of 11 bases. There are 12 residues in the CDR3. Written as DNA, the CDR3 is TGTGCCAGCTCCGTGAGCGCCACTGAAGCTTTCTTT. Amino acid sequence: CASSVSATEAFF.

The count of this clone is one. The chain has TRBV6-5 and TRBJ1-5; TRBD1 aligns across 7 bases. The germline CDR1 and CDR2 sequences are MNHEY and SVGAGI. Trimming took 6 bases from V and 4 from J; bases not matched to a gene: 9. CDR3 length: 15 amino acids. Here the CDR3 reads CASRETDRANQPQHF. The CDR3 bases are TGTGCCAGCAGGGAAACAGACAGGGCGAATCAGCCCCAGCATTTT.

The chain recombines TRBV5-5 with TRBJ2-7; D is undetermined. The CDR3 loop spans 11 amino acids. V was clipped by 5 bases and J by 0 bases, with 3 bases between them. Per germline, CDR1 SGHKS and CDR2 YYEKEE (reference sequence). The DNA of the CDR3 is TGTGCCAGCAGTAACTCCTACGAGCAGTACTTC. It specifies CASSNSYEQYF.

The CDR3: CAGTGGTIQYF. In DNA form, the CDR3 reads TGTGCCGGGACAGGGGGCACCATTCAGTACTTC. This chain links TRBV30 with TRBJ2-4, with 12 bases lining up with TRBD1. The V and J ends lost 8 bases and 9 bases, in that order; junction bases with no gene match: 2. Per germline, CDR1 GTSNPN and CDR2 SVGIG (reference sequence). This CDR3 spans 11 amino acids.

The chain joins TRBV5-1 to TRBJ2-7; 7 positions agree with TRBD2. V gave up 0 bases and J gave up 3 bases; unmatched junction bases: 3. The CDR3 is 14 amino acids. Germline values: CDR1 SGHRS, CDR2 YFSETQ. In DNA, the CDR3 is TGCGCCAGCAGCTTGGAACTAGCGAGCTACGAGCAGTACTTC. This encodes CASSLELASYEQYF.

V and J are TRBV5-5 and TRBJ1-2; D possibly corresponds to TRBD1 (6 bases). V was trimmed by 1 base and J by 3 bases, leaving 25 bases between them. CDR3 size: 19 residues. Germline CDR1 and CDR2: SGHKS and YYEKEE (reference sequence). The CDR3 nucleotides are TGTGCCAGCAGCTTGCGGATGACGGCTTTAACAGGGAACCACTATGGCTACACCTTC. This encodes CASSLRMTALTGNHYGYTF. The full variable domain, rest sourced from reference TRBV5-5 and TRBJ1-2, is DAGVTQSPTHLIKTRGQQVTLRCSPISGHKSVSWYQQVLGQGPQFIFQYYEKEERGRGNFPDRFSARQFPNYSSELNVNALLLGDSALYLCASSLRMTALTGNHYGYTFGSGTRLTVV.

This clone showed up just a few times. The chain is built from TRBV7-8 and TRBJ2-3, with 13 bases matching TRBD2. Unmatched junction bases numbered 5, after V lost 3 bases and J lost 2 bases. This CDR3 comprises 17 residues. Germline CDR1 SGHVS, CDR2 FQNEAQ. The CDR3 spells CASSFRTSGGYTDTQYF. The CDR3 DNA follows: TGTGCCAGCAGCTTCCGGACTAGCGGGGGTTACACAGATACGCAGTATTTT. Drawing the rest from reference TRBV7-8 and TRBJ2-3, the complete variable domain is GAGVSQSPRYKVAKRGQDVALRCDPISGHVSLFWYQQALGQGPEFLTYFQNEAQLDKSGLPSDRFFAERPEGSVSTLKIQRTQQEDSAVYLCASSFRTSGGYTDTQYFGPGTRLTVL.

The chain is built from TRBV11-2 and TRBJ1-1; D is unclear. CDR1 and CDR2 (germline): SGHAT, FQNNGV. V lost 6 bases, J lost 4 bases, and 12 bases lay in between. This CDR3 is 13 amino acids long. CDR3 amino acids: CASRLDWGTEAFF. The DNA of the CDR3 is TGTGCCAGCAGGCTGGACTGGGGCACTGAAGCTTTCTTT.

The chain is built from TRBV7-3 and TRBJ2-1, with D possibly TRBD1 on 6 matching bases. Germline V gene lookup returns CDR1 SGHTA and CDR2 FQGTGA. The V gene lost 5 bases and the J gene lost 5 bases, with 10 bases spanning the gap. The CDR3 spans 13 residues. CDR3 amino acids: CASSPGHHNEQFF. Written as DNA, the CDR3 is TGTGCCAGCAGCCCGGGACACCACAATGAGCAGTTCTTC.

The chain is built from TRBV7-3 and TRBJ2-5; 7 bases line up with TRBD2. The trim removed 4 bases at V and 5 bases at J, leaving 7 bases unmatched. The germline V gene has CDR1 SGHTA and CDR2 FQGTGA. The CDR3 has 14 residues. Here the CDR3 reads CASSSAGDGETQYF. Written as DNA, the CDR3 is TGTGCCAGCAGCTCTGCGGGAGACGGGGAGACCCAGTACTTC. Full variable domain (outside the CDR3, taken from reference TRBV7-3 and TRBJ2-5): GAGVSQTPSNKVTEKGKYVELRCDPISGHTALYWYRQSLGQGPEFLIYFQGTGAADDSGLPNDRFFAVRPEGSVSTLKIQRTERGDSAVYLCASSSAGDGETQYFGPGTRLLVL.

The rearrangement links TRBV2 to TRBJ1-5; 7 nucleotides agree with TRBD1. V lost 6 bases, J lost 0 bases, and 5 bases stayed unmatched. Germline CDR1 is SNHLY and CDR2 is FYNNEI. The CDR3 spans 15 residues. CDR3 in amino acids: CASRRGQNSNQPQHF. CDR3 in DNA: TGTGCCAGCAGGCGGGGACAGAATAGCAATCAGCCCCAGCATTTT.